The sequence of this TCR beta chain was determined in a study of control samples from healthy donors and cancer patients. Sequenced by immunoSEQ multiplex PCR; TCRdb stores in-frame clones only, minus some. The repertoire holds about 40,000 clones, roughly 90% seen once, with 3.6% in the top ten. The CDR3 totals 11 residues. In germline, CDR1 is LGHDT, CDR2 YNNKEL (reference sequence). Trimming stripped 3 bases from V and 11 bases from J, with 10 bases between. Material: blood. This clonotype was obtained from a woman in her 50s in good health. This chain links TRBV3-1 (or the pseudogene TRBV3-2) with TRBJ1-2; TRBD1 is a possible D gene (5 bases). As DNA, the CDR3 is TGTGCCAGCAGCCAGGGGACCTTTTACACCTTC. This translates into CASSQGTFYTF.